This is a list of T cell receptor beta chains from one sample in a study of blood T cells in healthy people across ages. TCRdb reprocessed the 5' RACE reads with MiXCR, giving one entry per CDR3 protein. This sample has 650,000 to 800,000 distinct CDR3 sequences, with under 55% found just once. The sample was blood. These TCRs come from a man between 60 and 75 years old in good health. Both conserved end residues are part of each CDR3. Each record gives: clone size, D gene, J gene, V gene, CDR3 DNA, CDR3 protein. A D gene is named only where the DNA matches it firmly. Some rows mark clone size as missing; the rest say once, few, many or name a class of expanded clone.

size: .; D: .; J: TRBJ1-2; V: TRBV12-3/TRBV12-4; DNA: TGTGCCAGCTTCCCAGCGAGCAGCTGTGGCTACACCTTC; CDR3: CASFPASSCGYTF
size: .; D: .; J: TRBJ2-7; V: TRBV10-3; DNA: TGTGCCATCAGTGACGGGACCGGGCTAATTAACGAGCAGTACTTC; CDR3: CAISDGTGLINEQYF
size: .; D: TRBD2; J: TRBJ2-5; V: TRBV13; DNA: TGTGCCAGCAGCCCCCGGGGACTATCAACAGAGACCCAGTACTTC; CDR3: CASSPRGLSTETQYF
size: .; D: TRBD1; J: TRBJ2-7; V: TRBV12-3/TRBV12-4; DNA: TGTGCCAGCAGTCTCTCGACAGGGAATGAGCAGTACTTC; CDR3: CASSLSTGNEQYF
size: .; D: TRBD2; J: TRBJ2-3; V: TRBV9; DNA: TGTGCCAGCAGCGCCGGTGTTAGCGGGTACACAGATACGCAGTATTTT; CDR3: CASSAGVSGYTDTQYF
size: few; D: .; J: TRBJ1-2; V: TRBV29-1; DNA: TGCAGCGGACAAGCCGGCTATGGCTACACCTTC; CDR3: CSGQAGYGYTF
size: many; D: TRBD2; J: TRBJ2-3; V: TRBV29-1; DNA: TGCAGCGCGGGAGGAGCGAGGGATACGCAGTATTTT; CDR3: CSAGGARDTQYF
size: .; D: TRBD2; J: TRBJ2-1; V: TRBV6-1; DNA: TGTGCCAGCAATCCACACCATCCGGGACTAGCGGGTCCCTACAATGAGCAGTTCTTC; CDR3: CASNPHHPGLAGPYNEQFF
size: .; D: .; J: TRBJ1-2; V: TRBV4-1; DNA: TGCGCCAGCAGCCAAGTTGTCGGATCCAACTATGGCTACACCTTC; CDR3: CASSQVVGSNYGYTF
size: .; D: .; J: TRBJ1-2; V: TRBV6-5; DNA: TGTGCCAGCAGCCGCCCAGTTCCGGGCTATGGCTACACCTTC; CDR3: CASSRPVPGYGYTF
size: .; D: .; J: TRBJ2-7; V: TRBV9; DNA: TGTGCCAGCAGCGTAGAGGGGAGGAATGAGCAGTACTTC; CDR3: CASSVEGRNEQYF
size: .; D: .; J: TRBJ1-2; V: TRBV4-1; DNA: TGCGCCGGCAGCCAAGGAGCCCCCGACCTGGCAGGCTTTCCTTATGGCTACACCTTC; CDR3: CAGSQGAPDLAGFPYGYTF
size: .; D: TRBD2; J: TRBJ2-1; V: TRBV6-2/TRBV6-3; DNA: TGTGCCAGCAGGGCGACTAGCGCGAGAGCGAATGAGCAGTTCTTC; CDR3: CASRATSARANEQFF
size: .; D: TRBD1; J: TRBJ2-5; V: TRBV9; DNA: TGTGCCAGCACAGCCGGGACAGGGCCCCAAGAGACCCAGTACTTC; CDR3: CASTAGTGPQETQYF
size: .; D: .; J: TRBJ2-7; V: TRBV11-3; DNA: TGTGCCAGCAGCTTATTTATGGGGGACGAGCAGTACTTC; CDR3: CASSLFMGDEQYF
size: .; D: .; J: TRBJ2-7; V: TRBV5-4; DNA: TGTGCCAGCAGCTTGGATGGGGGGCACTCCTACGAGCAGTACTTC; CDR3: CASSLDGGHSYEQYF
size: .; D: .; J: TRBJ1-1; V: TRBV20-1; DNA: TGCAGTGCTAGCACAGGGATCGCTGAAGCTTTCTTT; CDR3: CSASTGIAEAFF
size: .; D: .; J: TRBJ2-1; V: TRBV3-1; DNA: TGTGCCAGCAGCCAAGTCGTGGGGGCCGGGGGGATCCAAGAGACCCAGTTCTTC; CDR3: CASSQVVGAGGIQETQFF
size: .; D: .; J: TRBJ2-5; V: TRBV6-6; DNA: TGTGCCAGCACTTTTTACAGTCAAGAGACCCAGTACTTC; CDR3: CASTFYSQETQYF
size: .; D: .; J: TRBJ1-2; V: TRBV20-1; DNA: TGCAGTGTCGGATCGGAGGGGCATGGCTACACCTTC; CDR3: CSVGSEGHGYTF
size: few; D: .; J: TRBJ2-5; V: TRBV3-1; DNA: TGTGCCAGCAGCCAACTGACAGTTCAAGAGACCCAGTACTTC; CDR3: CASSQLTVQETQYF
size: few; D: .; J: TRBJ2-7; V: TRBV20-1; DNA: TGCAGTGCCCTGACAGACACCTACGAGCAGTACTTC; CDR3: CSALTDTYEQYF
size: few; D: .; J: TRBJ2-7; V: TRBV30; DNA: TGTGCCTGGACCGCAGGGGTCGAGCAGTACTTC; CDR3: CAWTAGVEQYF
size: .; D: TRBD2; J: TRBJ2-1; V: TRBV20-1; DNA: TGCAGTGCTAGGTCTAGCGGGGGGGCTCCTGAGCAGTTCTTC; CDR3: CSARSSGGAPEQFF
size: .; D: .; J: TRBJ2-2; V: TRBV29-1; DNA: TGCAGCGTTGAGAGCCGGGAGAACACCGGGGAGCTGTTTTTT; CDR3: CSVESRENTGELFF
size: .; D: TRBD2; J: TRBJ2-1; V: TRBV28; DNA: TGTGCCAGCAGTTTAATGAAGGGACTAGCGGGGGGGCAGTACAATGAGCAGTTCTTC; CDR3: CASSLMKGLAGGQYNEQFF